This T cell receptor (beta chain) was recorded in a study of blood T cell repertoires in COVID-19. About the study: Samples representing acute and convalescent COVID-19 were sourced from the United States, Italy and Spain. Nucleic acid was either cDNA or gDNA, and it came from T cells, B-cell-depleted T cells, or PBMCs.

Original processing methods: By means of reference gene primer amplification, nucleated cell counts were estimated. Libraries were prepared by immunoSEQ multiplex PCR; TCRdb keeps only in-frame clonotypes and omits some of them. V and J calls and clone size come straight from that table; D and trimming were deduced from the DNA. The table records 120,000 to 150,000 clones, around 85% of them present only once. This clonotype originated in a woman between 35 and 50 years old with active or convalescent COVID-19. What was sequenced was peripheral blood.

The DNA for the CDR3 is TGCGCCAGCAGCCAGGGACTAGCGCCTATTTATGAGCAGTTCTTC. Translated: CASSQGLAPIYEQFF. The chain employs TRBV4-3 and TRBJ2-1; 10 bases agree with TRBD2. Germline V CDR1 and CDR2: LGHNA, YSLEER. CDR3 length: 15 amino acids. With 3 bases clipped from V and 8 bases from J, the junction kept 7 bases outside the gene matches.